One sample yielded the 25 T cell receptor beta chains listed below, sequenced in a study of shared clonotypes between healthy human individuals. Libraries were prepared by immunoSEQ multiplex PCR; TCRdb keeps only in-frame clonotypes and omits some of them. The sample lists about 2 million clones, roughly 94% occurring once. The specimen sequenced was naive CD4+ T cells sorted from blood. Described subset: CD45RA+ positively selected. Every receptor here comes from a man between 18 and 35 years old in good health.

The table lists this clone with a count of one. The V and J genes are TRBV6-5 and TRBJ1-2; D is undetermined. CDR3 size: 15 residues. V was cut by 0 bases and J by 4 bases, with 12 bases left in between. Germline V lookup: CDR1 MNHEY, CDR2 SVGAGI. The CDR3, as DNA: TGTGCCAGCAGTTACTCGATAGGGTGGGCCTATGGCTACACCTTC. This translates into CASSYSIGWAYGYTF.

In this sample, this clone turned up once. The CDR3 nucleotides are TGTGCCACCGCGCCGGGGGGCCCGGAGGTGCAGTACTTC. Protein: CATAPGGPEVQYF. The chain links TRBV15 to TRBJ2-7; perhaps TRBD2 as D (7 bases). Germline V lookup: CDR1 LNHNV, CDR2 YYDKDF (reference sequence). This CDR3 has 13 amino acids. V was trimmed by 8 bases and J by 9 bases, leaving 20 bases between them. The whole variable domain, filled in from reference TRBV15 and TRBJ2-7, reads DAMVIQNPRYQVTQFGKPVTLSCSQTLNHNVMYWYQQKSSQAPKLLFHYYDKDFNNEADTPDNFQSRRPNTSFCFLDIRSPGLGDTAMYLCATAPGGPEVQYFGPGTRLTVT.

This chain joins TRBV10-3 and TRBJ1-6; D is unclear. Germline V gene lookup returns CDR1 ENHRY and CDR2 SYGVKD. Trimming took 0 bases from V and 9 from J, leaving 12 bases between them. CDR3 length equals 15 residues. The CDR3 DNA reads TGTGCCATCAGTGAGTCGGCTGGGGAGGGTTCACCCCTCCACTTT. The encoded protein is CAISESAGEGSPLHF.

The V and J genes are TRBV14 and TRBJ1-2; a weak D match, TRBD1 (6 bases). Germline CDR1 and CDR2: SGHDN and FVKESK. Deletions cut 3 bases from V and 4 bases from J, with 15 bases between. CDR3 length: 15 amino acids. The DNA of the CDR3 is TGTGCCAGCAGCCACGGGACACTGGGAGGCTATGGCTACACCTTC. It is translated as CASSHGTLGGYGYTF.

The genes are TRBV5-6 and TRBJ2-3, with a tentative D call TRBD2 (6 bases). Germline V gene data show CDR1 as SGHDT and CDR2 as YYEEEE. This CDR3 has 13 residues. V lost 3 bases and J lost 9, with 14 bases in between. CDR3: CASSYGTPATQYF. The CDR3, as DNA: TGTGCCAGCAGCTACGGGACTCCAGCAACGCAGTATTTT. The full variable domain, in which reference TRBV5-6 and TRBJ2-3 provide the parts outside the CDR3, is DAGVTQSPTHLIKTRGQQVTLRCSPKSGHDTVSWYQQALGQGPQFIFQYYEEEERQRGNFPDRFSGHQFPNYSSELNVNALLLGDSALYLCASSYGTPATQYFGPGTRLTVL.

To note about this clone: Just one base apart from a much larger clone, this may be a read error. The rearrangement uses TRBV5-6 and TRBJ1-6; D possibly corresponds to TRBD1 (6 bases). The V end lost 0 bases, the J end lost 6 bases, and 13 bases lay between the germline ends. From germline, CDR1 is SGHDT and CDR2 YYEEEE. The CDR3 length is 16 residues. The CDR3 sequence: CASSLEGGNCNSPLHF. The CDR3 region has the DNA TGTGCCAGCAGCTTGGAGGGGGGGAACTGTAATTCACCCCTCCACTTT.

This chain's CDR3 is CASSSDSNTQYF. CDR3 bases: TGTGCCAGCAGTTCTGACAGTAATACGCAGTATTTT. The chain joins TRBV6-5 to TRBJ2-3, with D tentatively TRBD1 (5 bases). V lost 4 bases and J lost 7, with 9 bases in between. Germline CDR1 and CDR2: MNHEY and SVGAGI. The CDR3 consists of 12 residues.

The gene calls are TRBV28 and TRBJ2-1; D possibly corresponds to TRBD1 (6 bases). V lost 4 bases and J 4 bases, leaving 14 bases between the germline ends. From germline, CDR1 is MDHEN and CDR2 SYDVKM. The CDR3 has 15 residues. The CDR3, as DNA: TGTGCCAGCAGTTCAGACAGGCGCCTTTACAATGAGCAGTTCTTC. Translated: CASSSDRRLYNEQFF.

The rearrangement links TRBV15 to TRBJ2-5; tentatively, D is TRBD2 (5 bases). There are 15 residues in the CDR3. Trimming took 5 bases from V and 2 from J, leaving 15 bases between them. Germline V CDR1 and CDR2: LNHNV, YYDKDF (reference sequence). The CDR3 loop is CATSGSGIGQETQYF. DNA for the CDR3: TGTGCCACCAGCGGAAGCGGAATCGGGCAAGAGACCCAGTACTTC.

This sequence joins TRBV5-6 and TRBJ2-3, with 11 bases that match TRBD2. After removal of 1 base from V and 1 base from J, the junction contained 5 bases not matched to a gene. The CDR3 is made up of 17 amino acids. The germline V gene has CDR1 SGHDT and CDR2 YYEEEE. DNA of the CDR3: TGTGCCAGCAGCTTGTTCCTAGCGGGGGGCCGCACAGATACGCAGTATTTT. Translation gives CASSLFLAGGRTDTQYF. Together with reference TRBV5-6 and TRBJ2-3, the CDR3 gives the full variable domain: DAGVTQSPTHLIKTRGQQVTLRCSPKSGHDTVSWYQQALGQGPQFIFQYYEEEERQRGNFPDRFSGHQFPNYSSELNVNALLLGDSALYLCASSLFLAGGRTDTQYFGPGTRLTVL.

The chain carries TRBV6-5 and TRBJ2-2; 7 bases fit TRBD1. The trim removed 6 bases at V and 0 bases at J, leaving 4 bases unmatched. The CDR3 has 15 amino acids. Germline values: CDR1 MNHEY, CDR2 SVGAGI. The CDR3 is CASRADRANTGELFF. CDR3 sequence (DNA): TGTGCCAGCAGAGCTGACAGGGCGAACACCGGGGAGCTGTTTTTT.

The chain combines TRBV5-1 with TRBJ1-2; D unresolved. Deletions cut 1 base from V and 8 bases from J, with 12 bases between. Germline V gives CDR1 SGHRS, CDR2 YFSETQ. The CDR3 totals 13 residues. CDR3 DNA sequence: TGCGCCAGCAGCTTGCTGCAGGCAGAAGGCTACACCTTC. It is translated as CASSLLQAEGYTF.

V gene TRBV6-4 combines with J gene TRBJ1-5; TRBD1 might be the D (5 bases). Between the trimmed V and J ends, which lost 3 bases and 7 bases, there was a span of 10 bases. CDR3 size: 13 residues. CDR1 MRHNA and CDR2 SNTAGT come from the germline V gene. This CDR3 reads CASSEQVGQPQHF. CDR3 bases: TGTGCCAGCAGTGAACAGGTTGGCCAGCCCCAGCATTTT.

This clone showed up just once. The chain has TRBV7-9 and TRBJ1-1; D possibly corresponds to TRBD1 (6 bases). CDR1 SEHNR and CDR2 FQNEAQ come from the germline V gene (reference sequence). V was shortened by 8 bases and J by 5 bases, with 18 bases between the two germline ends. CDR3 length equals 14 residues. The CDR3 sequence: CASVDRRGWTEAFF. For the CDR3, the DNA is TGTGCCAGCGTTGATAGGAGGGGGTGGACTGAAGCTTTCTTT.

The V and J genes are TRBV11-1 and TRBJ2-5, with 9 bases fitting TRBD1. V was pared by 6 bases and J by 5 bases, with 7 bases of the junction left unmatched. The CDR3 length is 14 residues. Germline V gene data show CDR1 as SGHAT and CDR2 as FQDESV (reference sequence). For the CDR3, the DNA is TGTGCCAGCAGTTCCAGGACAGGGGTTGAGACCCAGTACTTC. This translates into CASSSRTGVETQYF.

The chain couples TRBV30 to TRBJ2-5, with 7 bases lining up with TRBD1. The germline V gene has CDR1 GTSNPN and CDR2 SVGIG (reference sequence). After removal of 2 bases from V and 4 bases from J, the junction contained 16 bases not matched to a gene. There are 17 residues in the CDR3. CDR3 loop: CAWSPDTGTAQLETQYF. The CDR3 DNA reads TGTGCCTGGAGTCCCGATACCGGGACAGCTCAGTTAGAGACCCAGTACTTC.

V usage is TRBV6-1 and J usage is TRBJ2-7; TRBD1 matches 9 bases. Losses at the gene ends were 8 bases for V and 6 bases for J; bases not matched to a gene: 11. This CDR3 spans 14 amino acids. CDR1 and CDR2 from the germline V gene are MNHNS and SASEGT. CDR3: CASYKSDRGGEQYF. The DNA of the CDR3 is TGTGCCAGCTATAAATCGGACAGGGGAGGCGAGCAGTACTTC.

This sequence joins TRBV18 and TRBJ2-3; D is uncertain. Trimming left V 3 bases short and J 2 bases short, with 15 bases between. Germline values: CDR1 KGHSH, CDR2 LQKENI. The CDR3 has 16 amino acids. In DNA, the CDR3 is TGTGCCAGCTCACCGCCTTCAAACTCCATCACAGATACGCAGTATTTT. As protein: CASSPPSNSITDTQYF.

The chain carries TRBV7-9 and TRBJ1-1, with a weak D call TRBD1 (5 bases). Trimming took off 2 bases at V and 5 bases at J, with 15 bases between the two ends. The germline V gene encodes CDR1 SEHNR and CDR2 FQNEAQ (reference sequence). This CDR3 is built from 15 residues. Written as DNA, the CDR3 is TGTGCCAGCAGCTTATGGGCAGGGAAGGATACTGAAGCTTTCTTT. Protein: CASSLWAGKDTEAFF. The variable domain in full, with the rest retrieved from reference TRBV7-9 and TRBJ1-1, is DTGVSQNPRHKITKRGQNVTFRCDPISEHNRLYWYRQTLGQGPEFLTYFQNEAQLEKSRLLSDRFSAERPKGSFSTLEIQRTEQGDSAMYLCASSLWAGKDTEAFFGQGTRLTVV.

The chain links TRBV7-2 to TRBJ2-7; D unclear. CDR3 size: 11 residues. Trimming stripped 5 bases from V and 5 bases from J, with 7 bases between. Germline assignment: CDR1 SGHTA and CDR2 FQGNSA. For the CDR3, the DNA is TGTGCCAGCAGCACTCGCAACGAGCAGTACTTC. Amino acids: CASSTRNEQYF.

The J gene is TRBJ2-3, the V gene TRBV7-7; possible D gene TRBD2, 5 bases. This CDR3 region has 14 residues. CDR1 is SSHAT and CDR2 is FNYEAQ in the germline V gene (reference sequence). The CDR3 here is CAGSLEYGTDTQYF. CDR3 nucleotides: TGTGCTGGATCACTAGAGTACGGCACAGATACGCAGTATTTT.

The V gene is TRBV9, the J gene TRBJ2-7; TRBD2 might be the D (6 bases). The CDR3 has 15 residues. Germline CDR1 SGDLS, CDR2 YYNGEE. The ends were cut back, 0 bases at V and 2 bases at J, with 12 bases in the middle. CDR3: CASSVGGTVAYEQYF. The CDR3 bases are TGTGCCAGCAGCGTAGGAGGGACTGTAGCCTACGAGCAGTACTTC.

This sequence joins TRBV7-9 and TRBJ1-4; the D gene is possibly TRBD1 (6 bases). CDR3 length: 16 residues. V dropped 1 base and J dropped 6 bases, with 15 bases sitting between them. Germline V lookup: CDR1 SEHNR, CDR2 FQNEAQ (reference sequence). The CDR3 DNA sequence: TGTGCCAGCAGCTTAGGCCGTAGGGGGGGCGATGAAAAACTGTTTTTT. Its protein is CASSLGRRGGDEKLFF.

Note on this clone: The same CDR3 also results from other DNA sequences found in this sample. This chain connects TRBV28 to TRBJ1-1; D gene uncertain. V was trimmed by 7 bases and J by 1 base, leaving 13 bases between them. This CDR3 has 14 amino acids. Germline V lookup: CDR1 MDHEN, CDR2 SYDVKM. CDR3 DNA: TGTGCCAGCACCCCGGGGAGGGAGAACACTGAAGCTTTCTTT. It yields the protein CASTPGRENTEAFF.

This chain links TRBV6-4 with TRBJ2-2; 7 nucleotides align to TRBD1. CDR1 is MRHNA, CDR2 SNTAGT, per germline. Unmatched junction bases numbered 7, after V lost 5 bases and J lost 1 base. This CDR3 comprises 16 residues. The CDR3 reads CASSKLGQRNTGELFF. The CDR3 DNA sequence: TGTGCCAGCAGTAAATTGGGACAGAGGAACACCGGGGAGCTGTTTTTT.